This is a list of T cell receptor beta chains from one sample in a study of cytomegalovirus exposure and HLA in healthy donors. Data came from immunoSEQ multiplex PCR; TCRdb stores just in-frame clones and leaves some out. The sample has more than 90,000 clones; approximately 76% are singletons. Sequencing was done on a sample of PBMCs. The origin of the receptors is a man in his forties or fifties in good health and CMV-seropositive. CDR3s include the opening cysteine and the closing phenylalanine or tryptophan. A D gene is named only where the DNA matches it firmly. Only part of the rows carry a size: once, few, many, or a class if the clone is expanded.

length: 13
J: TRBJ1-1
size: once
D: NA
V: TRBV7-2
CDR3: CASSFGGRTEAFF
DNA: TGTGCCAGCAGCTTCGGGGGACGTACTGAAGCTTTCTTT

length: 15
J: TRBJ2-1
size: NA
D: TRBD2
V: TRBV6-6
CDR3: CASSKQGTSGSEQFF
DNA: TGTGCCAGCAGCAAGCAAGGGACTAGTGGGAGTGAGCAGTTCTTC

length: 15
J: TRBJ2-7
size: NA
D: NA
V: TRBV14
CDR3: CASSPQLGGEYEQYF
DNA: TGTGCCAGCAGCCCCCAGTTGGGGGGTGAGTACGAGCAGTACTTC

length: 15
J: TRBJ1-5
size: NA
D: NA
V: TRBV19
CDR3: CASSRGGSLNQPQHF
DNA: TGTGCCAGTAGTAGGGGGGGCAGCCTGAATCAGCCCCAGCATTTT

length: 14
J: TRBJ1-1
size: NA
D: NA
V: TRBV7-9
CDR3: CASSLQNMNTEAFF
DNA: TGTGCCAGCAGCTTACAGAACATGAACACTGAAGCTTTCTTT

length: 18
J: TRBJ2-2
size: NA
D: TRBD2
V: TRBV19
CDR3: CASSRSTSAFANTGELFF
DNA: TGTGCCAGTAGTCGCTCGACTAGCGCGTTTGCGAACACCGGGGAGCTGTTTTTT

length: 13
J: TRBJ1-1
size: NA
D: NA
V: TRBV10-1
CDR3: CASSPRGGYEAFF
DNA: TGCGCCAGCAGCCCACGGGGAGGGTATGAAGCTTTCTTT

length: 14
J: TRBJ2-5
size: NA
D: NA
V: TRBV2
CDR3: CASRRQGGGETQYF
DNA: TGTGCCAGCAGAAGGCAGGGTGGCGGAGAGACCCAGTACTTC

length: 17
J: TRBJ2-7
size: NA
D: TRBD1
V: TRBV7-2
CDR3: CASSPRDRGFSDYEQYF
DNA: TGTGCCAGCAGCCCTCGGGACAGGGGCTTTTCGGACTACGAGCAGTACTTC

length: 17
J: TRBJ1-3
size: NA
D: NA
V: TRBV5-6
CDR3: CASSLEGLGISGNTIYF
DNA: TGTGCCAGCAGCTTGGAGGGACTGGGCATCTCTGGAAACACCATATATTTT

length: 15
J: TRBJ2-1
size: NA
D: NA
V: TRBV29-1
CDR3: CSGEAGGMAPNEQFF
DNA: TGCAGCGGAGAAGCCGGCGGGATGGCCCCTAATGAGCAGTTCTTC

length: 17
J: TRBJ2-4
size: NA
D: NA
V: TRBV5-1
CDR3: CASSLVGRGSAKNIQYF
DNA: TGCGCCAGCAGCTTGGTGGGTAGGGGGAGTGCCAAAAACATTCAGTACTTC

length: 12
J: TRBJ2-1
size: NA
D: NA
V: TRBV11-3
CDR3: CASSLEGAEQFF
DNA: TGTGCCAGCAGCTTAGAAGGGGCCGAGCAGTTCTTC

length: 16
J: TRBJ1-6
size: NA
D: TRBD1
V: TRBV10-2
CDR3: CASRVLGTGMNSPLHF
DNA: TGCGCCAGTAGAGTACTTGGGACAGGAATGAATTCACCCCTCCACTTT

length: 16
J: TRBJ2-1
size: once
D: TRBD1
V: TRBV5-1
CDR3: CASSLATGGAYNEQFF
DNA: TGCGCCAGCAGCTTAGCGACAGGGGGCGCTTACAATGAGCAGTTCTTC

length: 16
J: TRBJ2-1
size: NA
D: NA
V: TRBV11-2
CDR3: CASSQGTSQLYNEQFF
DNA: TGTGCCAGCAGCCAGGGGACCTCCCAGCTCTACAATGAGCAGTTCTTC

length: 16
J: TRBJ2-7
size: NA
D: TRBD2
V: TRBV28
CDR3: CASTSPPLAGVYEQYF
DNA: TGTGCCAGCACCTCTCCCCCTCTAGCGGGAGTATACGAGCAGTACTTC

length: 15
J: TRBJ1-1
size: NA
D: TRBD1
V: TRBV7-3
CDR3: CASSFNRGPGTEAFF
DNA: TGTGCCAGCAGCTTTAACAGGGGGCCGGGCACTGAAGCTTTCTTT

length: 13
J: TRBJ2-1
size: NA
D: NA
V: TRBV21-1
CDR3: CGFGLGAYNEQFF
DNA: NA

length: 15
J: TRBJ1-2
size: NA
D: TRBD1
V: TRBV28
CDR3: CASSPSQGIIYGYTF
DNA: TGTGCCAGCAGTCCATCACAGGGGATAATCTATGGCTACACCTTC

length: 16
J: TRBJ2-5
size: NA
D: TRBD2
V: TRBV2
CDR3: CASSSPWTSGQETQYF
DNA: TGTGCCAGCAGTAGCCCCTGGACTAGCGGACAAGAGACCCAGTACTTC

length: 18
J: TRBJ2-1
size: NA
D: TRBD2
V: TRBV2
CDR3: CASRGTETGLAGYNEQFF
DNA: TGTGCCAGCCGAGGGACAGAGACGGGACTAGCGGGGTACAATGAGCAGTTCTTC

length: 15
J: TRBJ1-6
size: NA
D: NA
V: TRBV6-1
CDR3: CASSEILGSESPLHF
DNA: TGTGCCAGCAGTGAGATTCTAGGATCGGAATCACCCCTCCACTTT

length: 13
J: TRBJ1-5
size: NA
D: TRBD1
V: TRBV19
CDR3: CASSTTGDQPQHF
DNA: TGTGCCAGTAGTACGACAGGGGATCAGCCCCAGCATTTT

length: 13
J: TRBJ1-1
size: NA
D: NA
V: TRBV5-1
CDR3: CASSLEQNTEAFF
DNA: TGCGCCAGCAGCTTGGAACAGAACACTGAAGCTTTCTTT

length: 15
J: TRBJ1-6
size: few
D: TRBD1
V: TRBV25-1
CDR3: CASSGGGRGRSPLHF
DNA: TGTGCCAGCAGTGGCGGGGGCAGGGGGCGATCACCCCTCCACTTT

length: 16
J: TRBJ1-6
size: NA
D: NA
V: TRBV6-5
CDR3: CASSSHSRGYGSPLHF
DNA: TGTGCCAGCAGTTCGCACTCGCGGGGTTACGGTTCACCCCTCCACTTT

length: 17
J: TRBJ2-7
size: NA
D: TRBD2
V: TRBV28
CDR3: CASSLRAGRGKVYEQYF
DNA: TGTGCCAGCAGTTTACGGGCAGGGAGGGGTAAGGTCTACGAGCAGTACTTC

length: 12
J: TRBJ2-1
size: NA
D: NA
V: TRBV6-6
CDR3: CASKGPYNEQFF
DNA: TGTGCCAGCAAGGGGCCCTACAATGAGCAGTTCTTC

length: 13
J: TRBJ1-5
size: NA
D: NA
V: TRBV6-5
CDR3: CASRDAGNQPQHF
DNA: TGTGCCAGCAGAGATGCGGGCAATCAGCCCCAGCATTTT

length: 14
J: TRBJ2-7
size: NA
D: TRBD1
V: TRBV11-2
CDR3: CASSMGQGVHEQYF
DNA: TGTGCCAGCAGCATGGGACAGGGGGTCCACGAGCAGTACTTC

length: 13
J: TRBJ2-5
size: NA
D: TRBD1
V: TRBV7-7
CDR3: CASSRMDRETQYF
DNA: TGTGCTAGCAGCCGCATGGACAGGGAGACCCAGTACTTC

length: 11
J: TRBJ2-6
size: NA
D: NA
V: TRBV28
CDR3: CASLGANVLTF
DNA: TGTGCCAGCCTCGGGGCCAACGTCCTGACTTTC

length: 16
J: TRBJ2-2
size: NA
D: TRBD1
V: TRBV7-8
CDR3: CASSRQGDSSTGELFF
DNA: TGTGCCAGCAGCCGACAGGGGGATAGTAGCACCGGGGAGCTGTTTTTT

length: 17
J: TRBJ2-3
size: NA
D: NA
V: TRBV5-1
CDR3: CASSILGLGGSTDTQYF
DNA: TGCGCCAGCAGCATCCTTGGACTAGGGGGAAGCACAGATACGCAGTATTTT

length: 14
J: TRBJ1-2
size: NA
D: NA
V: TRBV29-1
CDR3: CSVEEGVSNYGYTF
DNA: TGCAGCGTTGAAGAAGGGGTCTCTAACTATGGCTACACCTTC

length: 15
J: TRBJ2-7
size: NA
D: TRBD2
V: TRBV19
CDR3: CASSSLPGLSYEQYF
DNA: TGTGCCAGTAGTTCCCTACCGGGACTAAGTTACGAGCAGTACTTC

length: 14
J: TRBJ1-5
size: NA
D: NA
V: TRBV10-2
CDR3: CASSEVGGVQPQHF
DNA: TGCGCCAGCAGTGAGGTGGGGGGGGTCCAGCCCCAGCATTTT

length: 15
J: TRBJ2-3
size: NA
D: TRBD2
V: TRBV7-9
CDR3: CASSLGGGAGDTQYF
DNA: TGTGCCAGCAGCTTAGGCGGGGGGGCTGGTGATACGCAGTATTTT

length: 15
J: TRBJ2-3
size: NA
D: NA
V: TRBV7-8
CDR3: CASGGAVFSTDTQYF
DNA: TGTGCCAGCGGAGGAGCGGTGTTTAGCACAGATACGCAGTATTTT

length: 14
J: TRBJ2-7
size: NA
D: NA
V: TRBV9
CDR3: CASSVEPGGDEQYF
DNA: TGTGCCAGCAGCGTAGAGCCGGGGGGCGACGAGCAGTACTTC

length: 17
J: TRBJ1-5
size: NA
D: TRBD1
V: TRBV5-6
CDR3: CASSLGPLGTGPQPQHF
DNA: TGTGCCAGCAGCCTTGGGCCACTGGGGACAGGGCCTCAGCCCCAGCATTTT

length: 15
J: TRBJ2-1
size: once
D: TRBD2
V: TRBV6-5
CDR3: CASSYGSGGDNEQFF
DNA: TGTGCCAGCAGTTACGGGAGCGGGGGGGACAATGAGCAGTTCTTC

length: 17
J: TRBJ1-2
size: NA
D: TRBD1
V: TRBV25-1
CDR3: CASSEHGTAPGGDGYTF
DNA: TGTGCCAGCAGTGAACACGGGACAGCCCCAGGGGGTGATGGCTACACCTTC

length: 15
J: TRBJ2-7
size: NA
D: TRBD2
V: TRBV7-2
CDR3: CASSPGLAWNSEQYF
DNA: TGTGCCAGCAGCCCCGGACTAGCGTGGAATTCCGAGCAGTACTTC

length: 15
J: TRBJ1-4
size: NA
D: TRBD1
V: TRBV2
CDR3: CASSSPRTGNEKLFF
DNA: TGTGCCAGCAGTTCGCCGAGGACAGGGAATGAAAAACTGTTTTTT

length: 15
J: TRBJ2-5
size: NA
D: NA
V: TRBV25-1
CDR3: CASRPLGGSQETQYF
DNA: TGTGCCAGCAGACCACTAGGGGGAAGCCAAGAGACCCAGTACTTC

length: 15
J: TRBJ1-1
size: NA
D: TRBD1
V: TRBV7-6
CDR3: CASSPRTGMNTEAFF
DNA: TGTGCCAGCAGCCCCCGGACAGGGATGAACACTGAAGCTTTCTTT

length: 12
J: TRBJ1-1
size: NA
D: NA
V: TRBV4-1
CDR3: CASSQGESKAFF
DNA: TGCGCCAGCAGCCAAGGGGAGAGTAAAGCTTTCTTT

length: 14
J: TRBJ1-1
size: once
D: TRBD1
V: TRBV5-5
CDR3: CASSLVRQGTEAFF
DNA: TGTGCCAGCAGCTTGGTGCGACAGGGCACTGAAGCTTTCTTT

length: 16
J: TRBJ1-4
size: NA
D: NA
V: TRBV27
CDR3: CASSFWQGKGNEKLFF
DNA: TGTGCCAGCAGTTTTTGGCAGGGAAAGGGGAATGAAAAACTGTTTTTT